This entry features one T cell receptor (beta chain) sequence. Sequencing was performed with immunoSEQ multiplex PCR; in TCRdb, only in-frame clones are kept and a portion is missing. The sample is made up of around 23,000 clones, and the top ten hold roughly 3% of it. The data belong to a study of T cells in women clearing cervical HPV infection. The wider study: For cases, blood was sampled a median about 150 days after lesion detection, interquartile range roughly 80 to 220 days.

The source of this sequence is a woman aged 18 to 75 with a cervical HPV16 infection that either progressed to CIN3+ or cleared (not recorded which). The sample was blood buffy coat.

The sequenced part of the CDR3 DNA is TGCAGCGTTGAAATGACAGGGCATGGC. This gives the protein CSVEMTGHG. The whole CDR3 reads CSVEMTGHGYTF. V and J are TRBV29-1 and TRBJ1-2; 7 nucleotides agree with TRBD1. The sequence runs out 3 residues before the end of the CDR3; the remainder is reconstructed from the germline J gene. This CDR3 has 12 amino acids. With V trimmed by 2 bases and J by 6 bases, 3 bases remained unmatched. Germline assignment: CDR1 SQVTM and CDR2 ANQGSEA.